The 29 T cell receptor beta chains given below trace back to one sample, sequenced in a study of brain T cells in children with intractable seizures. Specified time point: blood from clinic visit 5 months post-surgery; TSC patient then seizure free. Using immunoSEQ multiplex PCR, the repertoire was profiled, and TCRdb retains in-frame clones only, with some absent. The sample lists about 340,000 clones; nearly 95% were seen once. Sequencing used peripheral blood, obtained more than 4 months after surgery. These receptor sequences come from a boy less than two years old with tuberous sclerosis and intractable seizures.

J is TRBJ2-2 and V is TRBV6-5, with D uncertain. CDR3 length: 15 residues. Germline-derived CDR1 and CDR2 are MNHEY and SVGAGI. Trimming removed 6 bases at V and 4 bases at J, with 15 bases between. The CDR3: CASRRHQVSTGELFF. DNA for the CDR3: TGTGCCAGCAGGAGACATCAAGTATCCACCGGGGAGCTGTTTTTT.

This clone was observed once. The chain has TRBV5-4 and TRBJ2-2, with D possibly being TRBD1 or TRBD2 (7 bases each). The CDR3 loop spans 14 amino acids. Germline V gives CDR1 SGHNT, CDR2 YYREEE (reference sequence). Trimming cost V 2 bases and J 7 bases, with 12 bases left between them. CDR3 loop: CASSLARGGGELFF. The DNA of the CDR3 is TGTGCCAGCAGCTTAGCCAGGGGGGGCGGGGAGCTGTTTTTT. The whole variable domain, filled in from reference TRBV5-4 and TRBJ2-2, reads ETGVTQSPTHLIKTRGQQVTLRCSSQSGHNTVSWYQQALGQGPQFIFQYYREEENGRGNFPPRFSGLQFPNYSSELNVNALELDDSALYLCASSLARGGGELFFGEGSRLTVL.

This chain links TRBV12-2 with TRBJ1-5; the table gives TRBD1 as D, unverified against the DNA. TRBV12-2 is a pseudogene. This CDR3 is 15 amino acids long. The CDR3 here is CASRLDRFRAQPQHF. In DNA, the CDR3 is TGTGCAAGTCGCTTAGACAGGTTCCGGGCTCAGCCCCAGCATTTT.

A note on this clone: In the same sample, other DNA sequences code for this CDR3. V usage is TRBV18 and J usage is TRBJ2-2, with D perhaps given as TRBD1 or TRBD2 (5 bases each). The V end lost 2 bases, the J end lost 1 base, and 5 bases lay between the germline ends. Germline-derived CDR1 and CDR2 are KGHSH and LQKENI. The CDR3 loop spans 14 amino acids. CDR3 region: CASSPGGNTGELFF. CDR3 sequence (DNA): TGTGCCAGCTCACCAGGGGGGAACACCGGGGAGCTGTTTTTT.

The chain combines TRBV18 with TRBJ1-1; weak D call: TRBD1 (6 bases). Germline V gene data show CDR1 as KGHSH and CDR2 as LQKENI. This CDR3 is 16 amino acids long. V dropped 2 bases and J dropped 3 bases, with 16 bases sitting between them. CDR3 sequence: CASSPLGARGDTEAFF. For the CDR3, the DNA is TGTGCCAGCTCACCATTGGGGGCGCGGGGGGACACTGAAGCTTTCTTT.

DNA for the CDR3: TGTGCCAGCAGCTTGGGACTAGCGGGCGGGAACGAGCAGTACTTC. Protein: CASSLGLAGGNEQYF. The chain couples TRBV11-3 to TRBJ2-7; TRBD2 aligns across 12 bases. Germline trimming cut 3 bases from V and 5 bases from J; bases unmatched to any gene: 5. CDR3 length: 15 amino acids. Germline V CDR1 and CDR2: SGHNT, YENEEA.

The genes are TRBV3-1 (or the pseudogene TRBV3-2) and TRBJ1-2, with D possibly TRBD1 on 6 matching bases. Trimming took 4 bases from V and 4 from J, leaving 19 bases between them. CDR1 is LGHDT, CDR2 YNNKEL, per germline (reference sequence). The CDR3 has 16 residues. This CDR3 reads CASSPPSSVQGYGYTF. The CDR3 nucleotides are TGTGCCAGCAGCCCTCCCTCGTCCGTACAGGGCTATGGCTACACCTTC.

The V gene is TRBV27, the J gene TRBJ2-3; D uncertain. Per germline, CDR1 MNHEY and CDR2 SMNVEV (reference sequence). The CDR3 totals 17 residues. V was shortened by 5 bases and J by 1 base, with 19 bases between the two germline ends. In DNA form, the CDR3 reads TGTGCCAGCAGTCTATTCCCGCCTTGGGCAGGCACAGATACGCAGTATTTT. Protein: CASSLFPPWAGTDTQYF.

This clone was picked up one time. The chain recombines TRBV27 with TRBJ1-2; D remains unclear. This CDR3 contains 12 residues. Germline V CDR1 and CDR2: MNHEY, SMNVEV (reference sequence). V shed 6 bases and J shed 8 bases, with 13 bases lying between them. CDR3 in amino acids: CASSGPEEGYTF. The CDR3 nucleotides read TGTGCCAGCAGCGGACCGGAGGAAGGCTACACCTTC.

This clone was counted a few times. The CDR3 spells CASSQGTGGGNTIYF. The CDR3 DNA follows: TGTGCCAGCAGTCAGGGGACAGGAGGGGGAAACACCATATATTTT. V and J are TRBV2 and TRBJ1-3, with TRBD1 matching 8 bases. CDR3 length: 15 residues. V was pared by 5 bases and J by 4 bases, with 7 bases of the junction left unmatched. CDR1 and CDR2 from the germline V gene are SNHLY and FYNNEI.

The rearrangement uses TRBV6-1 and TRBJ1-5, with TRBD1 matching over 9 bases. V lost 1 base to trimming and J lost 5 bases; unmatched junction nucleotides: 3. The CDR3 sequence is 15 residues long. Germline CDR1 reads MNHNS; CDR2 reads SASEGT. The CDR3 spells CASSEGGTGYQPQHF. The CDR3 nucleotides read TGTGCCAGCAGTGAAGGCGGGACAGGGTATCAGCCCCAGCATTTT.

The gene calls are TRBV5-1 and TRBJ2-7, with a possible D match to TRBD1 (6 bases). V lost 3 bases and J 3 bases, leaving 7 bases between the germline ends. The CDR3 is 12 residues long. The germline gives CDR1 SGHRS, CDR2 YFSETQ. The CDR3 DNA reads as TGCGCCAGCAGCTCGGACAGCTACGAGCAGTACTTC. Its protein product is CASSSDSYEQYF.

The rearrangement joins TRBV5-1 to TRBJ2-7; unclear D gene. The CDR3 runs to 13 residues. CDR1 SGHRS and CDR2 YFSETQ come from the germline V gene. The V end was cut by 3 bases, the J end by 1 base, with 8 bases between. The DNA for the CDR3 is TGCGCCAGCAGCTCCTCCTCGTCCTACGAGCAGTACTTC. Amino acid sequence: CASSSSSSYEQYF.

The V and J genes are TRBV9 and TRBJ1-1; D is possibly TRBD1 (6 bases). The germline V gene encodes CDR1 SGDLS and CDR2 YYNGEE. Between the trimmed V and J ends, which lost 4 bases and 3 bases, there was a span of 22 bases. The CDR3 extends over 17 amino acids. Written as DNA, the CDR3 is TGTGCCAGCAGCCCACAGGGAAATCTTCATGGAGACACTGAAGCTTTCTTT. Its translation is CASSPQGNLHGDTEAFF.

The rearrangement uses TRBV10-2 and TRBJ2-1, with D perhaps TRBD1 (6 bases). With 5 bases removed from V and 9 bases from J, the gap between germline ends came to 11 bases. Germline V CDR1 and CDR2: WSHSY, SAAADI. The CDR3 has 12 amino acids. CDR3 residues: CASSYPGVEQFF. Here the CDR3 DNA reads TGCGCCAGCAGTTACCCAGGGGTTGAGCAGTTCTTC.

V and J are TRBV6-5 and TRBJ1-5, with D hard to call. V lost 6 bases to trimming and J lost 1 base, with 10 bases between them. Germline CDR1 is MNHEY and CDR2 is SVGAGI. The CDR3 contains 14 residues. In DNA form, the CDR3 reads TGTGCCAGCAGATTAATCTCAAGCAATCAGCCCCAGCATTTT. Its translation is CASRLISSNQPQHF.

The V gene is TRBV19, the J gene TRBJ1-3; TRBD1 agrees at 8 bases. The CDR3 runs to 16 residues. After removal of 3 bases from V and 6 bases from J, the junction contained 10 bases not matched to a gene. Germline values: CDR1 LNHDA, CDR2 SQIVND (reference sequence). The CDR3 protein is CASSILDREIENTIYF. CDR3 bases: TGTGCCAGTAGTATCCTGGACAGGGAGATTGAAAACACCATATATTTT.

This CDR3 is CATKIAGGLLYNEQFF. As DNA, the CDR3 is TGTGCCACCAAAATAGCGGGGGGTCTACTTTACAATGAGCAGTTCTTC. The chain is built from TRBV15 and TRBJ2-1; 10 bases line up with TRBD2. V lost 7 bases, J lost 4 bases, and 10 bases stayed unmatched. The length of the CDR3 is 16 residues. The V gene's germline CDR1 is LNHNV and CDR2 YYDKDF (reference sequence).

The rearrangement joins TRBV27 to TRBJ1-2; 8 bases line up with TRBD1. Germline trimming cut 1 base from V and 5 bases from J; bases unmatched to any gene: 15. The CDR3 has 18 amino acids. Germline CDR1 MNHEY, CDR2 SMNVEV (reference sequence). The CDR3 region has the DNA TGTGCCAGCAGTTTATTGCCTGGGACAGGCAGCCGTTCTTATGGCTACACCTTC. Protein: CASSLLPGTGSRSYGYTF.

V and J are TRBV15 and TRBJ2-2, with a tentative D call TRBD1 (5 bases). Deletions cut 5 bases from V and 2 bases from J, with 12 bases between. The CDR3 spans 15 residues. Germline V gives CDR1 LNHNV, CDR2 YYDKDF (reference sequence). CDR3 region: CATSVRQQNTGELFF. DNA for the CDR3: TGTGCCACCAGCGTCAGACAGCAAAACACCGGGGAGCTGTTTTTT.

V is TRBV4-1 and J is TRBJ1-5; D perhaps matches TRBD1 (5 bases). The ends were cut back, 0 bases at V and 1 base at J, with 13 bases in the middle. The CDR3 is made up of 17 amino acids. Germline CDR1 is MGHRA and CDR2 is YSYEKL. CDR3 DNA: TGCGCCAGCAGCCAAGATCTGGGGGGAGGAAGCAATCAGCCCCAGCATTTT. Encoded protein: CASSQDLGGGSNQPQHF.

The V call is TRBV4-1, the J call TRBJ1-4, with a tentative D call TRBD1 (6 bases). This CDR3 comprises 15 residues. Trimming stripped 3 bases from V and 8 bases from J, with 16 bases between. Germline lookup yields CDR1 MGHRA and CDR2 YSYEKL. The CDR3 bases are TGCGCCAGCAGCCACACGGGGGCCTCCGGGGAAAAACTGTTTTTT. Residues: CASSHTGASGEKLFF.

The DNA of the CDR3 is TGCGCCAGCATTCGGTCCCAGAGCTCCTACAATGAGCAGTTCTTC. Protein sequence: CASIRSQSSYNEQFF. This chain connects TRBV10-2 to TRBJ2-1; D ambiguous. This CDR3 is 15 amino acids long. Per the germline V gene, CDR1 is WSHSY and CDR2 is SAAADI. The V end lost 7 bases, the J end lost 0 bases, and 13 bases lay between the germline ends.

The chain has TRBV7-9 and TRBJ1-5; D unresolved. The CDR3 has 16 residues. Trimming stripped 1 base from V and 0 bases from J, with 10 bases between. Looked up from germline, CDR1 is SEHNR and CDR2 is FQNEAQ (reference sequence). This chain's CDR3 is CASSLGPGLSNQPQHF. The DNA of the CDR3 is TGTGCCAGCAGCTTAGGCCCGGGCCTTAGCAATCAGCCCCAGCATTTT.

The rearrangement links TRBV9 to TRBJ2-3; D may be TRBD1 or TRBD2 (6 bases each). V lost 0 bases to trimming and J lost 4 bases, with 18 bases between them. Germline V lookup: CDR1 SGDLS, CDR2 YYNGEE. The length of the CDR3 is 17 residues. The CDR3 loop is CASSVEGGSMGSDTQYF. CDR3 sequence (DNA): TGTGCCAGCAGCGTAGAGGGGGGCTCGATGGGGTCAGATACGCAGTATTTT. Variable domain in full (rest from reference TRBV9 and TRBJ2-3): DSGVTQTPKHLITATGQRVTLRCSPRSGDLSVYWYQQSLDQGLQFLIQYYNGEERAKGNILERFSAQQFPDLHSELNLSSLELGDSALYFCASSVEGGSMGSDTQYFGPGTRLTVL.

This clone appeared once. This chain connects TRBV19 to TRBJ2-7; 9 bases agree with TRBD1. The CDR3 is made up of 15 amino acids. The trim removed 6 bases at V and 8 bases at J, leaving 14 bases unmatched. Per the germline V gene, CDR1 is LNHDA and CDR2 is SQIVND (reference sequence). The CDR3 is CASSQELRQGVQQYF. The CDR3, as DNA: TGTGCCAGTAGCCAGGAGCTCCGACAGGGGGTACAGCAGTACTTC.

The rearrangement links TRBV6-5 to TRBJ2-7; possible D gene TRBD1, 6 bases. CDR1 MNHEY and CDR2 SVGAGI come from the germline V gene. V lost 0 bases and J 4 bases, leaving 10 bases between the germline ends. The CDR3 sequence is 14 residues long. CDR3 in DNA: TGTGCCAGCAGTTACTCGGTCACAGGGTACGAGCAGTACTTC. Translated, it gives CASSYSVTGYEQYF.

This chain uses TRBV24-1 with TRBJ2-2; 7 positions match TRBD1. The ends lost 3 bases at V and 0 bases at J; junction bases unmatched: 9. CDR1 is KGHDR and CDR2 is SFDVKD in the germline V gene. The length of the CDR3 is 18 residues. The CDR3 region is CATSDPIGTDTNTGELFF. The CDR3 nucleotides are TGTGCCACCAGTGATCCAATCGGGACAGACACGAACACCGGGGAGCTGTTTTTT.

This chain joins TRBV7-9 and TRBJ2-5, with 11 bases lining up with TRBD2. The CDR3 covers 14 residues. Trimming at V came to 5 bases and at J to 4 bases, leaving 3 bases not matched to a gene. Germline loops: CDR1 SEHNR, CDR2 FQNEAQ (reference sequence). This chain's CDR3 is CASSQGTSGETQYF. DNA for the CDR3: TGTGCCAGCAGCCAAGGGACTAGCGGAGAGACCCAGTACTTC.